This is a list of T cell receptor beta chains from one sample in a study of PD-1 blockade in classical Hodgkin lymphoma. The repertoire was sequenced with immunoSEQ multiplex PCR; TCRdb's copy has only in-frame clones and lacks some. The table lists approximately 12,000 clones, around 80% of them singletons. The sample consisted of peripheral blood mononuclear cells (PBMCs), taken at baseline. The receptors come from a human donor with classical Hodgkin lymphoma. Both conserved end residues are part of each CDR3. Each record gives: CDR3 length, J gene, V gene, D gene, clone size, CDR3 protein, CDR3 DNA. D genes are given only for firm matches. The size of a clone is reported for some rows only, either as once, few or many, or as a class for expanded clones.

>17|TRBJ1-4|TRBV18|.|.
CASSPLPPGGANEKLFF
TGTGCCAGCTCACCACTCCCCCCGGGGGGAGCTAATGAAAAACTGTTTTTT
>11|TRBJ1-2|TRBV29-1|.|.
CSVVGTSGYTF
TGCAGCGTTGTGGGGACTTCTGGCTACACCTTC
>15|TRBJ1-5|TRBV10-3|.|.
CAIRLNGDPNQPQHF
TGTGCCATCCGGTTAAACGGGGACCCCAATCAGCCCCAGCATTTT
>18|TRBJ1-6|TRBV9|TRBD1|.
CASSVVPTGGSYNSPLHF
TGTGCCAGCAGCGTAGTTCCGACAGGGGGCTCCTATAATTCACCCCTCCACTTT
>13|TRBJ1-6|TRBV4-3|.|.
CASSPALGSPLHF
TGCGCCAGCAGCCCCGCACTCGGTTCACCCCTCCACTTT
>15|TRBJ2-7|TRBV7-2|.|few
CASSLESSSSYEQYF
TGTGCCAGCAGCTTAGAGAGTAGCAGCTCCTACGAGCAGTACTTC
>15|TRBJ1-5|TRBV6-6|TRBD1|.
CASRKGQGGVEPQHF
TGTGCCAGCAGAAAAGGACAGGGGGGCGTAGAGCCCCAGCATTTT
>16|TRBJ1-3|TRBV6-5|.|.
CASSYSAGFSGNTIYF
TGTGCCAGCAGTTACTCGGCGGGGTTCTCTGGAAACACCATATATTTT
>16|TRBJ1-3|TRBV10-3|.|.
CAISGPGQSSGNTIYF
TGTGCCATCAGCGGTCCGGGACAAAGCTCTGGAAACACCATATATTTT
>15|TRBJ1-2|TRBV6-1|.|.
CASRGEGGRSYGYTF
TGTGCCAGCAGGGGGGAGGGGGGAAGAAGCTATGGCTACACCTTC
>13|TRBJ2-4|TRBV5-4|.|.
CASSLAGINIQYF
TGTGCCAGCAGCTTGGCGGGGATAAACATTCAGTACTTC
>14|TRBJ1-1|TRBV6-5|.|.
CASSYFRDNTEAFF
TGTGCCAGCAGTTACTTCAGGGACAACACTGAAGCTTTCTTT
>14|TRBJ2-5|TRBV28|TRBD1|.
CASTGTVKQETQYF
TGTGCCAGCACGGGGACAGTGAAACAAGAGACCCAGTACTTC
>14|TRBJ2-5|TRBV18|TRBD1|.
CASSPQQGAETQYF
TGTGCCAGCTCACCACAACAGGGGGCAGAGACCCAGTACTTC
>14|TRBJ2-7|TRBV7-2|.|.
CASSPLGIPYEQYF
TGTGCCAGCAGCCCGCTAGGGATTCCCTACGAGCAGTACTTC
>13|TRBJ2-1|TRBV4-2|.|.
CASSQVGEREQFF
TGTGCCAGCAGCCAAGTAGGTGAGCGGGAGCAGTTCTTC
>15|TRBJ1-4|TRBV5-1|.|.
CASSLASFGNEKLFF
TGCGCCAGCAGCTTGGCCAGTTTTGGGAATGAAAAACTGTTTTTT
>15|TRBJ2-4|TRBV6-5|.|.
CASSYLPGAKNIQYF
TGTGCCAGCAGTTATCTACCCGGGGCGAAGAACATTCAGTACTTC
>17|TRBJ2-1|TRBV5-8|TRBD1|.
CASSFSPTGEFGNEQFF
TGTGCCAGCAGCTTCTCACCGACAGGGGAATTCGGCAATGAGCAGTTCTTC
>14|TRBJ2-1|TRBV19|.|.
CASSIATLLNEQFF
TGTGCCAGTAGTATAGCTACTCTTTTGAATGAGCAGTTCTTC
>12|TRBJ1-2|TRBV7-2|.|.
CASSLGGYGYTF
TGTGCCAGCAGCTTAGGAGGGTATGGCTACACCTTC
>16|TRBJ2-3|TRBV9|TRBD2|.
CASADTVAGGADTQYF
TGTGCCAGCGCCGACACCGTAGCGGGGGGGGCAGATACGCAGTATTTT
>14|TRBJ2-1|TRBV18|.|.
CASSPQQLYNEQFF
TGTGCCAGCTCACCACAACAACTGTACAATGAGCAGTTCTTC
>15|TRBJ2-3|TRBV30|TRBD1|.
CAWKRTGGVQDTQYF
TGTGCCTGGAAAAGGACAGGGGGCGTCCAGGATACGCAGTATTTT
>20|TRBJ1-2|TRBV16|TRBD1|.
CASSQSVRTGASSGSYGYTF
TGTGCCAGCAGCCAATCGGTTCGGACAGGGGCCTCTTCGGGGAGCTATGGCTACACCTTC
>14|TRBJ1-1|TRBV7-2|.|.
CASSHSTVDTEAFF
TGTGCCAGCAGCCACTCGACAGTCGACACTGAAGCTTTCTTT
>15|TRBJ1-4|TRBV5-1|.|.
CASSFRDMEFEKLFF
TGCGCCAGCAGCTTCCGGGACATGGAGTTTGAAAAACTGTTTTTT
>15|TRBJ2-5|TRBV2|TRBD2|.
CASIPASGGASTQYF
TGTGCCAGCATTCCCGCTAGCGGGGGGGCCAGCACCCAGTACTTC
>12|TRBJ1-1|TRBV5-1|.|.
CASSWGGTEAFF
TGCGCCAGCAGCTGGGGGGGTACTGAAGCTTTCTTT
>13|TRBJ1-2|TRBV5-8|.|.
CASSLAGKYGYTF
TGTGCCAGCAGCTTGGCGGGAAAATATGGCTACACCTTC
>14|TRBJ1-1|TRBV4-3|.|.
CASSQVLWNTEAFF
TGCGCCAGCAGCCAAGTATTGTGGAACACTGAAGCTTTCTTT